This T cell receptor (beta chain) derives from a study of post-analysis software for immune sequencing data. Study conclusions and caveats: Controls showed lower frequencies than patients for 4 or 5 TRBV segments, and TRBV5-6, TRBV5-1 and TRBV20-1 were among these.

The J segment lost 6 bases and the V segment lost 3 bases, leaving 5 bases of the junction unmatched. Germline loops: CDR1 SGHRS, CDR2 YFSETQ. This CDR3 has 15 residues. This clonotype came up a few times. Its antigen is undetermined. Researchers reported that TCR beta cDNA libraries carried unique molecular identifiers. One entry per CDR3 protein, called by TCRdb with MiXCR from the PCR reads. This sample has some 690,000 distinct CDR3 sequences, with about 32% found just once. The specimen was blood. This receptor was taken from a girl aged 10 to 17 with multiple sclerosis. V gene TRBV5-1 combines with J gene TRBJ2-4, with 11 bases that match TRBD2. CDR3 protein: CASSYAGTSGNIQYF. The DNA of the CDR3 is TGCGCCAGCAGCTACGCCGGGACTAGCGGAAACATTCAGTACTTC.